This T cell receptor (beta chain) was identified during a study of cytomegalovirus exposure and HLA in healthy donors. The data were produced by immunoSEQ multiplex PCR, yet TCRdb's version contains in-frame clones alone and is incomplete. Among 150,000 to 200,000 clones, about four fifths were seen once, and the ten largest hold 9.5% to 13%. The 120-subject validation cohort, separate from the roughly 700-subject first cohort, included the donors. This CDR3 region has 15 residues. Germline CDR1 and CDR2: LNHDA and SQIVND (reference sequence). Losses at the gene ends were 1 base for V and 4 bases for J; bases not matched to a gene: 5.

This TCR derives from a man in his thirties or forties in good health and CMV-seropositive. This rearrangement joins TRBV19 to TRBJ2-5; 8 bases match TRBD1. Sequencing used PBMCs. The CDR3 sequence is CASSIGDRGPETQYF. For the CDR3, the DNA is TGTGCCAGTAGTATAGGTGACAGGGGCCCAGAGACCCAGTACTTC.